Sequencing of this T cell receptor (beta chain) was carried out in a study of T cell responses to AZD1222 COVID-19 vaccine. There are 13 residues in the CDR3. Trimming cost V 7 bases and J 5 bases, with 11 bases left between them. CDR1 is SGHVS and CDR2 is FQNEAQ in the germline V gene. Overall study findings and caveats: Reportedly, nearly half the spike-specific TCRs target unmutated variant regions. Donors skewed white British and female; clonal diversity was possibly underestimated. At 160-218 and 743-854, vaccine-associated CD4 TCRs were dominant, and they spanned spike. Two AZD1222 doses significantly raised spike-specific TCR breadth and depth over controls.

Sequenced by immunoSEQ multiplex PCR; TCRdb stores in-frame clones only, minus some. Seen here are about 140,000 clones, roughly 88% observed once, and the top ten hold approximately 3.4%. Note on this clone: The target antigen is unknown.

The V gene is TRBV7-8, the J gene TRBJ2-2; D is possibly TRBD2 (5 bases). The sequencing used peripheral blood, collected on day 0 of AZD1222 vaccination. This sequence originates from an adult in good health. The CDR3 protein is CASKGVGTGELFF. CDR3 sequence (DNA): TGTGCCAGCAAGGGAGTTGGGACCGGGGAGCTGTTTTTT.